This TCR beta chain was sequenced in a study of beta chain features in type 1 diabetes. Looking at the study overall: Patients did not differ from healthy donors in age, gender or cell yield.

With respect to this clone: Its antigen is undetermined.

Overall study findings and caveats: TCRB CDR3s from Type 1 diabetes patients were moderately but significantly shorter in all four CD4+ subsets.

Trimming shortened V by 1 base and J by 7 bases, and 19 bases separated the two germline ends. The CDR3 contains 16 residues. Germline V gene lookup returns CDR1 SGHTA and CDR2 FQGNSA. TCRB transcripts that were expressed got sequenced, as all of the isolated RNA had been reverse transcribed. Measured with immunoSEQ multiplex PCR; TCRdb has only the in-frame clones, and not every one. The sample consists of over 600,000 clones, around 12% of them appearing once. This chain uses TRBV7-2 with TRBJ1-2; maybe TRBD1 (5 bases). The source material was naive CD4+ T cells from blood. The receptor was isolated from a man aged 25 to 45 with type 1 diabetes. The CDR3 loop reads CASSLGAGLTSLGYTF. DNA for the CDR3: TGTGCCAGCAGCTTAGGGGCGGGACTAACCTCGCTTGGCTACACCTTC.